This passage covers 24 T cell receptor beta chains from one sample sequenced in a study of blood T cell repertoires in COVID-19. TCRdb keeps only in-frame clones here, not all; method: immunoSEQ multiplex PCR. The sample has under 450,000 clones; around 88% are singletons. The sequenced sample was peripheral blood. The receptors were sampled from a woman aged 55-70 years with COVID-19, enrolled during active disease.

The chain employs TRBV18 and TRBJ1-5; D uncertain. The ends were cut back, 2 bases at V and 4 bases at J, with 12 bases in the middle. Germline assignment: CDR1 KGHSH and CDR2 LQKENI. This CDR3 is 15 amino acids long. CDR3 sequence: CASSPAGVRNQPQHF. The CDR3 region has the DNA TGTGCCAGCTCACCAGCCGGGGTCCGAAATCAGCCCCAGCATTTT.

The rearrangement uses TRBV3-1 (or the pseudogene TRBV3-2) and TRBJ2-4; no clear D. Germline-derived CDR1 and CDR2 are LGHDT and YNNKEL (reference sequence). Deletions cut 0 bases from V and 1 base from J, with 10 bases between. This CDR3 is 16 amino acids long. The CDR3 sequence: CASSQEVVLAKNIQYF. The CDR3, as DNA: TGTGCCAGCAGCCAAGAAGTAGTCCTGGCCAAAAACATTCAGTACTTC.

The rearrangement links TRBV12-3 or TRBV12-4 to TRBJ2-3; TRBD1 is a possible D gene (5 bases). The CDR3 runs 12 residues. The ends were cut back, 5 bases at V and 6 bases at J, with 9 bases in the middle. CDR3 DNA sequence: TGTGCCAGCAGTCCCAGGGTGGATACGCAGTATTTT. Translated, it gives CASSPRVDTQYF.

This rearrangement joins TRBV6-5 to TRBJ1-1; no definite D call. Germline CDR1 and CDR2: MNHEY and SVGAGI. V lost 1 base and J 1 base, leaving 7 bases between the germline ends. The CDR3 runs to 14 residues. CDR3 bases: TGTGCCAGCAGTTACTACGAGAGGAACACTGAAGCTTTCTTT. Its protein product is CASSYYERNTEAFF.

V is TRBV9 and J is TRBJ2-5, with 8 bases matching TRBD1. The CDR3 contains 13 residues. J was trimmed by 3 bases and V by 4 bases; bases with no gene match: 2. Germline CDR1 SGDLS, CDR2 YYNGEE. The CDR3 DNA follows: TGTGCCAGCAGCTCGGACAGGGAAGAGACCCAGTACTTC. Protein product: CASSSDREETQYF.

The rearrangement uses TRBV5-1 and TRBJ1-1; D possibly corresponds to TRBD1 (6 bases). Between the trimmed V and J ends, which lost 3 bases and 7 bases, there was a span of 19 bases. The germline V gene has CDR1 SGHRS and CDR2 YFSETQ. The CDR3 contains 15 residues. CDR3 amino acids: CASSSDYGGRGEAFF. As DNA, the CDR3 is TGCGCCAGCAGCTCGGACTACGGGGGGCGCGGTGAAGCTTTCTTT. The full variable domain, in which reference TRBV5-1 and TRBJ1-1 provide the parts outside the CDR3, is KAGVTQTPRYLIKTRGQQVTLSCSPISGHRSVSWYQQTPGQGLQFLFEYFSETQRNKGNFPGRFSGRQFSNSRSEMNVSTLELGDSALYLCASSSDYGGRGEAFFGQGTRLTVV.

This chain uses TRBV25-1 with TRBJ1-2, with TRBD1 matching 10 bases. V was clipped by 0 bases and J by 6 bases; unmatched bases: 10. The CDR3 has 17 amino acids. From germline, CDR1 is MGHDK and CDR2 SYGVNS. The CDR3 nucleotides read TGTGCCAGCAGTGAATATTTCTGGACAGGGGGTCAGAATGGCTACACCTTC. Its protein is CASSEYFWTGGQNGYTF.

This chain uses TRBV7-2 with TRBJ1-2; tentative D call: TRBD1 (5 bases). The germline gives CDR1 SGHTA, CDR2 FQGNSA. CDR3 length: 15 amino acids. V was clipped by 3 bases and J by 1 base, with 12 bases between them. This chain's CDR3 is CASSLLTAVNYGYTF. Written as DNA, the CDR3 is TGTGCCAGCAGCTTGCTGACAGCTGTTAACTATGGCTACACCTTC.

The CDR3 reads CASRGQGVTEAFF. The CDR3 DNA is TGTGCCAGCAGGGGACAGGGAGTCACTGAAGCTTTCTTT. The V call is TRBV7-2, the J call TRBJ1-1; 9 nucleotides match TRBD1. The CDR3 length is 13 residues. The germline V gene has CDR1 SGHTA and CDR2 FQGNSA. V dropped 6 bases and J dropped 4; count of bases not matched to a gene: 3.

V gene TRBV5-6 combines with J gene TRBJ2-7; weak D call: TRBD1 (5 bases). Germline-derived CDR1 and CDR2 are SGHDT and YYEEEE. This CDR3 region has 12 residues. Trimming took off 0 bases at V and 6 bases at J, with 7 bases between the two ends. The CDR3 loop is CASSLGGPEQYF. Here the CDR3 DNA reads TGTGCCAGCAGCTTGGGGGGCCCCGAGCAGTACTTC.

The CDR3 is CACPGLAGGGFAGELFF. Here the CDR3 DNA reads TGTGCCTGCCCAGGACTAGCGGGGGGAGGATTTGCCGGGGAGCTGTTTTTT. The chain employs TRBV30 and TRBJ2-2, with 14 bases matching TRBD2. The junction had 12 bases not matched to a gene; V was cut back by 6 bases and J by 6 bases. CDR1 and CDR2 (germline): GTSNPN, SVGIG (reference sequence). CDR3 length: 17 residues.

The count of this clone is one. This chain connects TRBV19 to TRBJ1-2; 9 bases line up with TRBD1. V lost 4 bases, J lost 3 bases, and 12 bases stayed unmatched. This CDR3 has 17 residues. Germline CDR1 reads LNHDA; CDR2 reads SQIVND (reference sequence). The CDR3 nucleotides read TGTGCCAGTAGTAGATTAAACTACAGGGGGCCCTACTATGGCTACACCTTC. Its translation is CASSRLNYRGPYYGYTF.

This rearrangement joins TRBV19 to TRBJ1-1; a weak D match, TRBD1 (5 bases). Trimming pared 6 bases from V and 5 bases from J, leaving 19 bases between. Germline CDR1 reads LNHDA; CDR2 reads SQIVND (reference sequence). The CDR3 spans 15 residues. CDR3: CASREGQDGRTEAFF. The CDR3 DNA reads TGTGCCAGTAGGGAGGGGCAGGACGGGAGGACTGAAGCTTTCTTT.

CDR3 protein: CASSLNSPVAQPQHF. The CDR3 DNA reads as TGTGCCAGCAGTTTAAACAGCCCAGTGGCTCAGCCCCAGCATTTT. The chain carries TRBV27 and TRBJ1-5; D gene uncertain. This CDR3 has 15 residues. Germline CDR1 is MNHEY and CDR2 is SMNVEV (reference sequence). V lost 2 bases to trimming and J lost 6 bases, with 14 bases between them.

The chain is built from TRBV5-1 and TRBJ2-7; D is perhaps TRBD1 (6 bases). The ends were cut back, 0 bases at V and 3 bases at J, with 16 bases in the middle. The CDR3 has 16 residues. Looked up from germline, CDR1 is SGHRS and CDR2 is YFSETQ. CDR3 nucleotides: TGCGCCAGCAGCTTGGGTCTCCAGGGGTACCACTACGAGCAGTACTTC. It is translated as CASSLGLQGYHYEQYF.

J is TRBJ1-5 and V is TRBV18; perhaps TRBD1 as D (5 bases). This CDR3 region has 16 residues. Trimming left V 4 bases short and J 0 bases short, with 13 bases between. Germline-derived CDR1 and CDR2 are KGHSH and LQKENI. CDR3 amino acids: CASSLRGGDSNQPQHF. CDR3 nucleotides: TGTGCCAGCTCACTACGAGGAGGGGATAGCAATCAGCCCCAGCATTTT. Complete variable domain (other parts from reference TRBV18 and TRBJ1-5): NAGVMQNPRHLVRRRGQEARLRCSPMKGHSHVYWYRQLPEEGLKFMVYLQKENIIDESGMPKERFSAEFPKEGPSILRIQQVVRGDSAAYFCASSLRGGDSNQPQHFGDGTRLSIL.

The chain carries TRBV7-9 and TRBJ1-2, with a weak D call TRBD1 (6 bases). The CDR3 sequence is 15 residues long. Germline V gene lookup returns CDR1 SEHNR and CDR2 FQNEAQ (reference sequence). Between the trimmed V and J ends, which lost 7 bases and 3 bases, there was a span of 18 bases. CDR3 DNA sequence: TGTGCCAGCACCACTCAACAGGGAGATGACTATGGCTACACCTTC. Amino acid sequence: CASTTQQGDDYGYTF.

V and J are TRBV19 and TRBJ2-7, with 12 bases lining up with TRBD2. CDR3 length: 16 amino acids. The ends lost 8 bases at V and 3 bases at J; junction bases unmatched: 11. Germline-derived CDR1 and CDR2 are LNHDA and SQIVND (reference sequence). CDR3 nucleotides: TGTGCCAGTGGGGGGGTACCGGGACTAGCGGGCTACGAGCAGTACTTC. Its protein is CASGGVPGLAGYEQYF.

This clone was found once. This chain joins TRBV5-1 and TRBJ2-3; D is perhaps TRBD2 (6 bases). V was clipped by 2 bases and J by 5 bases, with 24 bases between them. CDR3 length equals 18 residues. CDR1 and CDR2 (germline): SGHRS, YFSETQ. The CDR3 reads CASSLGAGGAILGDTQYF. The DNA of the CDR3 is TGCGCCAGCAGCTTAGGGGCTGGCGGGGCCATTCTGGGAGATACGCAGTATTTT.

The chain has TRBV7-2 and TRBJ1-2; D unclear. V shed 4 bases and J shed 8 bases, with 20 bases lying between them. The germline gives CDR1 SGHTA, CDR2 FQGNSA. The CDR3 is made up of 15 amino acids. CDR3 in DNA: TGTGCCAGCAGCTACGCCCGAGGCTCACTTAGAGGCTACACCTTC. Translated: CASSYARGSLRGYTF.

The rearrangement joins TRBV5-1 to TRBJ2-1; 9 nucleotides match TRBD2. From germline, CDR1 is SGHRS and CDR2 YFSETQ. V was clipped by 5 bases and J by 4 bases; unmatched bases: 7. The CDR3 has 15 residues. This CDR3 is CASSRGGAEYNEQFF. As DNA, the CDR3 is TGCGCCAGCAGTCGCGGGGGGGCGGAATACAATGAGCAGTTCTTC.

This clone has only a few counts. J is TRBJ1-2 and V is TRBV11-2; D is ambiguous. The CDR3 consists of 12 residues. Germline V CDR1 and CDR2: SGHAT, FQNNGV. V was clipped by 3 bases and J by 7 bases, with 9 bases between them. CDR3 DNA: TGTGCCAGCAGCTTGGCCAAGTCTGGCTACACCTTC. Its translation: CASSLAKSGYTF.

V gene TRBV3-1 (or the pseudogene TRBV3-2) combines with J gene TRBJ2-5, with D unclear. The CDR3 length is 14 residues. Per germline, CDR1 LGHDT and CDR2 YNNKEL (reference sequence). V shed 0 bases and J shed 5 bases, with 10 bases lying between them. The CDR3 here is CASSQEPERETQYF. The DNA for the CDR3 is TGTGCCAGCAGCCAAGAACCGGAGAGGGAGACCCAGTACTTC.

The chain combines TRBV13 with TRBJ2-1, with D possibly being TRBD2 (6 bases). In germline, CDR1 is PRHDT, CDR2 FYEKMQ (reference sequence). V lost 2 bases, J lost 0 bases, and 8 bases lay in between. The CDR3 spans 15 residues. The CDR3 region has the DNA TGTGCCAGCAGCTTACGGGGGAGCTCCTACAATGAGCAGTTCTTC. It yields the protein CASSLRGSSYNEQFF.